The present entry profiles one T cell receptor beta chain with its context. Its specificity is not known. The data derive from a study of shared clonotypes between healthy human individuals. Study-wide results and limits: Memory subsets generally showed smaller estimated richness than naive subsets did. Deeper or shallower sequencing was expected to change how clonotypes are shared among donors.

In the sorted-subset replicate PCRs, 150 to 200 ng DNA, roughly 30,000 T cell genomes, was used. Assay used: immunoSEQ multiplex PCR; TCRdb lists only in-frame clones, some missing. The sample has 2 million to 3 million clones; approximately 94% are singletons. Germline CDR1 LNHNV, CDR2 YYDKDF (reference sequence). Trimming removed 3 bases from V and 7 bases from J, with 15 bases in between. The CDR3 is 15 amino acids. This TCR was sampled from a man aged 18 to 29 in good health. Some clones in this sample may be carry-over from other donors' samples. The J gene is TRBJ1-4, the V gene TRBV15; D is ambiguous. Sequencing used naive CD4+ T cells from PBMCs. Subset noted: CD45RA+ positively selected. The CDR3 DNA follows: TGTGCCACCAGCAGCAACCAAGGACGATTTGAAAAACTGTTTTTT. Translation: CATSSNQGRFEKLFF.